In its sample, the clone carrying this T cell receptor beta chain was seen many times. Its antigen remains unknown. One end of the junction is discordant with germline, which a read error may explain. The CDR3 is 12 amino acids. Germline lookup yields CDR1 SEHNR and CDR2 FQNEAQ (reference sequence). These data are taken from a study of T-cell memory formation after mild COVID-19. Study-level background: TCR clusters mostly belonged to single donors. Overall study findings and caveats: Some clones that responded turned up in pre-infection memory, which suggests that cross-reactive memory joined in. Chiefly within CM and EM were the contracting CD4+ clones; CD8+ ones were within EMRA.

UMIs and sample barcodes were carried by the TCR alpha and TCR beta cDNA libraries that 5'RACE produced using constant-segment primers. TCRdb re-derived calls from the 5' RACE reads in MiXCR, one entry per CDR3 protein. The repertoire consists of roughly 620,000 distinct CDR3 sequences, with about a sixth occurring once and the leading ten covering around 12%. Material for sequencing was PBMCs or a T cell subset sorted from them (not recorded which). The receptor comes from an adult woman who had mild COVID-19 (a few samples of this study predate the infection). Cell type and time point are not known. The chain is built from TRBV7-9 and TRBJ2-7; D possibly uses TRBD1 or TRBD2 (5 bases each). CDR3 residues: CASSLGAYEQYF. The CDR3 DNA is TGCGCCAGCAGCTTGGGGGCCTACGAGCAGTACTTC.